The present T cell receptor beta chain was sequenced within a study of shared clonotypes between healthy human individuals. Data came from immunoSEQ multiplex PCR; TCRdb stores just in-frame clones and leaves some out. The table includes about 490,000 clones, about 85% detected once. This CDR3 is built from 15 residues. Germline-derived CDR1 and CDR2 are MGHRA and YSYEKL. The trim removed 2 bases at V and 2 bases at J, leaving 3 bases unmatched. The chain links TRBV4-1 to TRBJ1-2; 9 bases match TRBD1. This clonotype originated in a woman aged 40 to 50 in good health. Some clones in this sample may be carry-over from other donors' samples. Sequenced material: PBMCs. CDR3 bases: TGCGCCAGCAGCCAACTACAGGGGGCGAACTATGGCTACACCTTC. This codes for CASSQLQGANYGYTF.